The rows below give T cell receptor beta chains drawn from one sample of a study of T-cell reconstitution after alpha-beta-depleted transplantation in children. TCRdb recomputed calls from the PCR reads with MiXCR, one row per CDR3 protein. The table records 300,000 to 400,000 distinct CDR3 sequences, approximately 23% of them present only once. Specimen: PBMCs, mostly from graft donor cells, collected 180 days after TCRalphabeta/CD19-depleted stem cell transplant. All receptors derive from a male patient aged 10-17 years who had a stem cell transplant for acute lymphoblastic leukemia, so the T cells may come from the graft donor. The CDR3 runs from the conserved cysteine through the conserved F or W. A D gene is named only where the DNA matches it firmly. Clone size is shown for a subset of rows, as once, few, many or a class of expanded clone.

>few|TRBV15|TRBJ2-6|TRBD1
TGTGCCACCAGCAGTGACACAGGGGACGAAGTTCTATCTGGGGCCAACGTCCTGACTTTC
CATSSDTGDEVLSGANVLTF
>few|TRBV7-8|TRBJ1-6|-
TGTGCCAGCAGCTTAGTAGGTGGAGGCATTTCACCCCTCCACTTT
CASSLVGGGISPLHF
>-|TRBV3-1|TRBJ2-7|TRBD1
TGTGCCAGCAGCCAAACAGGGGACTCCTACGAGCAGTACTTC
CASSQTGDSYEQYF
>few|TRBV2|TRBJ2-7|-
TGTGCCAGCCTAGACCTCCACGAGCAGTACTTC
CASLDLHEQYF
>-|TRBV5-1|TRBJ1-2|TRBD1
TGCGCCACCGGGACAGATCCTCGGGTATCCTATGGCTACACCTTC
CATGTDPRVSYGYTF
>-|TRBV6-5|TRBJ2-5|-
TGTGCCAGCAGTTACTCGATGAGTTTAAAAGAGACCCAGTACTTC
CASSYSMSLKETQYF
>-|TRBV7-2|TRBJ2-7|-
TGTGCCAGCAGCTCACCCGGGCCGACTGTCAAGGGTTACGAGCAGTACTTC
CASSSPGPTVKGYEQYF
>-|TRBV15|TRBJ1-4|-
TGTGCCACCAGCAGGCCCGGGGACTTTGAAAAACTGTTTTTT
CATSRPGDFEKLFF
>-|TRBV13|TRBJ2-7|TRBD2
TGTGCCAGCAGCGCCTACACTAGCGGGAGCTCCTACGAGCAGTACTTC
CASSAYTSGSSYEQYF
>-|TRBV4-1|TRBJ2-2|-
TGCGCCAGCAGCCCGGGACTTTACACCGGGGAGCTGTTTTTT
CASSPGLYTGELFF
>few|TRBV12-3/TRBV12-4|TRBJ2-1|TRBD2
TGTGCCAGCAGTCGACTAGCGCCAAGAACTAATGAGCAGTTCTTC
CASSRLAPRTNEQFF
>many|TRBV12-3/TRBV12-4|TRBJ2-1|TRBD2
TGTGCCAGCTGCTTAGCGGGAGGGCCGTACAATGAGCAGTTCTTC
CASCLAGGPYNEQFF
>-|TRBV5-6|TRBJ2-7|TRBD1
TGTGCCAGCAGCTTCGACAGGGTGGACTACGAGCAGTACTTC
CASSFDRVDYEQYF
>few|TRBV7-9|TRBJ2-7|TRBD2
TGTGCCAGCAGCCGGGGGGATGTCTACGAGCAGTACTTC
CASSRGDVYEQYF
>-|TRBV20-1|TRBJ2-7|-
TGCAGTGCTAGAAGTATAAGGGACTACGAGCAGTACTTC
CSARSIRDYEQYF
>-|TRBV9|TRBJ1-1|-
TGTGCCAGCAGCCCTCAACAGGGCTTGAACACTGAAGCTTTCTTT
CASSPQQGLNTEAFF
>many|TRBV7-2|TRBJ2-1|TRBD1
TGTGCCAGCAGCTTTGGACAGGGGGGGAATGAGCAGTTCTTC
CASSFGQGGNEQFF
>-|TRBV27|TRBJ2-1|-
TGTGCCAGCAGTTTTGCTGTCCCCAATTTTTACAATGAGCAGTTCTTC
CASSFAVPNFYNEQFF
>-|TRBV7-2|TRBJ1-3|-
TGTGCCAGCAGCCCCAAACGGAACGCCATATATTTT
CASSPKRNAIYF
>few|TRBV24-1|TRBJ2-1|-
TGTGCCACCAGTGATTTTAAGCCCAATGAGCAGTTCTTC
CATSDFKPNEQFF
>-|TRBV5-1|TRBJ1-4|-
TGCGCCAGCAGCTTGTGGGCAACTAATGAAAAACTGTTTTTT
CASSLWATNEKLFF
>few|TRBV3-1|TRBJ2-2|TRBD1
TGTGCCAGCAGCCTTCTAGGGGGCCCAGGGAACACCGGGGAGCTGTTTTTT
CASSLLGGPGNTGELFF
>many|TRBV12-3/TRBV12-4|TRBJ2-7|-
TGTGCCAGCAGTTTACAGGGGGGCTACGAGCAGTACTTC
CASSLQGGYEQYF
>few|TRBV7-9|TRBJ1-2|-
TGTGCCAGCAGCCTATTCCGGGAAGCCGGCTACACCTTC
CASSLFREAGYTF
>once|TRBV20-1|TRBJ2-7|-
TGCAGTGTCCTAGACTTGGGCCAGAGCGACGAGCAGTACTTC
CSVLDLGQSDEQYF
>-|TRBV7-9|TRBJ2-5|TRBD2
TGTGCCAGCAGTCGCAGCCGGACTAGCGGGTTCCGGGAGACCCAGTACTTC
CASSRSRTSGFRETQYF